These T cell receptor beta chains were read from a single sample in a study of long-term antiretroviral therapy in people with HIV. Clones were read by immunoSEQ multiplex PCR, and TCRdb kept only the in-frame ones, dropping some. The table records 30,000 to 35,000 clones, 97% of them present only once. The specimen was unsorted PBMCs, collected 6.9 years after starting antiretroviral therapy. These receptors originate from a man aged 25-45 years with HIV. Both conserved end residues are part of each CDR3. D genes are given only for firm matches. Size is stated for part of the rows, as once, few or many counts, or as a class when the clone is expanded.

CDR3	DNA	size	D	J	V
CSARRYNEQFF	TGCAGTGCTAGACGTTACAATGAGCAGTTCTTC	NA	NA	TRBJ2-1	TRBV20-1
CASSRTGGGYTF	TGCGCCAGCAGCCGGACAGGGGGGGGCTACACCTTC	NA	TRBD1	TRBJ1-2	TRBV4-1
CASSLVAEQYF	TGTGCCAGCAGCTTAGTGGCCGAGCAGTACTTC	once	NA	TRBJ2-7	TRBV7-9
CASAGVGGGDYGYTF	TGTGCTAGTGCCGGGGTTGGGGGTGGGGACTATGGCTACACCTTC	NA	NA	TRBJ1-2	TRBV12-5
CASTQLTGRRTRETQYF	TGTGCCAGCACCCAATTGACAGGGAGACGAACCCGGGAGACCCAGTACTTC	NA	NA	TRBJ2-5	TRBV21-1
CASSPTTGADTQYF	TGTGCCAGCAGCCCCACTACAGGTGCAGATACGCAGTATTTT	NA	NA	TRBJ2-3	TRBV6-1
CSVGGPKYNEQFF	TGCAGCGTTGGCGGGCCCAAATACAATGAGCAGTTCTTC	NA	NA	TRBJ2-1	TRBV29-1
CASSRLAGGLDTQYF	TGTGCCAGCAGCCGACTAGCGGGAGGGTTAGATACGCAGTATTTT	NA	TRBD2	TRBJ2-3	TRBV7-6
CASSSTSGGNEQYF	TGCGCCAGCAGCTCAACTAGCGGGGGAAACGAGCAGTACTTC	NA	TRBD2	TRBJ2-7	TRBV5-1
CSARRGDTQYF	TGCAGTGCTAGAAGAGGAGATACGCAGTATTTT	NA	NA	TRBJ2-3	TRBV20-1
CASSAGGQGIWETQYF	TGTGCCAGCAGCGCCGGGGGACAGGGAATTTGGGAGACCCAGTACTTC	NA	TRBD1	TRBJ2-5	TRBV9
CASSRTTFGTGANEKLFF	TGTGCCAGCAGCCGCACGACCTTCGGGACTGGGGCTAATGAAAAACTGTTTTTT	NA	NA	TRBJ1-4	TRBV7-9
CASSLSVARRNEQFF	TGTGCCAGCAGTTTATCGGTTGCCCGACGCAATGAGCAGTTCTTC	NA	NA	TRBJ2-1	TRBV28
CASSGTANTEAFF	TGTGCCAGCAGTGGGACGGCGAACACTGAAGCTTTCTTT	once	NA	TRBJ1-1	TRBV5-5
CASSYPGTLETQYF	TGTGCCAGCAGTTATCCCGGGACTTTGGAGACCCAGTACTTC	NA	NA	TRBJ2-5	TRBV6-6
CASSITSSYEQYF	TGTGCCAGTAGTATTACGTCGTCCTACGAGCAGTACTTC	NA	NA	TRBJ2-7	TRBV19
CASSVGPGYSNYGYTF	TGTGCCAGCAGCGTGGGGCCAGGGTATAGCAACTATGGCTACACCTTC	NA	NA	TRBJ1-2	TRBV9
CASRSDKVGDQDRGDQPQHF	TGTGCAAGTCGCTCAGACAAGGTCGGGGATCAGGACAGGGGAGATCAGCCCCAGCATTTT	NA	NA	TRBJ1-5	TRBV12-2
CASGSPTGMGTEAFF	TGTGCTAGTGGTTCCCCGACAGGGATGGGCACTGAAGCTTTCTTT	NA	TRBD1	TRBJ1-1	TRBV12-5
CASSLRQGALDQPQHF	TGTGCCAGCAGCCTCAGACAGGGGGCTTTAGATCAGCCCCAGCATTTT	NA	TRBD1	TRBJ1-5	TRBV5-6
CASSAGHGFF	TGTGCCAGCAGCGCGGGACACGGGTTCTTC	NA	NA	TRBJ2-1	TRBV5-8
CASSSPQDYEQYF	TGTGCCAGCAGCTCTCCCCAGGACTACGAGCAGTACTTC	NA	NA	TRBJ2-7	TRBV7-2
CASSRAGFYEQYF	TGTGCCAGCAGCCGGGCGGGGTTCTACGAGCAGTACTTC	NA	NA	TRBJ2-7	TRBV4-2
CASSMKGQGFGDIQYF	TGTGCCAGTAGTATGAAAGGACAGGGGTTCGGGGACATTCAGTACTTC	NA	TRBD1	TRBJ2-4	TRBV19
CATTASSDTQYF	TGTGCCACGACGGCAAGTTCGGATACGCAGTATTTT	NA	NA	TRBJ2-3	TRBV10-3
CASSFGGDTQYF	TGTGCCAGCAGTTTTGGGGGGGATACGCAGTATTTT	NA	NA	TRBJ2-3	TRBV27
CASSIHREQFF	TGTGCCAGCAGCATCCACAGGGAGCAGTTCTTC	NA	NA	TRBJ2-1	TRBV14
CASSLGPAGEQFF	TGTGCCAGCAGCTTAGGGCCAGCAGGTGAGCAGTTCTTC	NA	NA	TRBJ2-1	TRBV7-8
CASSQDLRTTNEQFF	TGCGCCAGCAGCCAAGATCTACGGACTACTAATGAGCAGTTCTTC	NA	NA	TRBJ2-1	TRBV4-3
CSSGQPRGTDTQYF	TGCAGCTCAGGACAGCCGAGAGGGACAGATACGCAGTATTTT	NA	NA	TRBJ2-3	TRBV29-1
CASSLQVGQPQHF	TGTGCCAGCAGCTTACAGGTCGGTCAGCCCCAGCATTTT	NA	NA	TRBJ1-5	TRBV7-9
CASARLGGMNTEAFF	TGTGCCAGCGCTCGATTGGGAGGCATGAACACTGAAGCTTTCTTT	NA	NA	TRBJ1-1	TRBV19
CASSSGGEQFF	TGCGCCAGCAGCAGCGGTGGTGAGCAGTTCTTC	NA	NA	TRBJ2-1	TRBV4-1
CASSLAGLALYNEQFF	TGTGCCAGCAGTTTGGCGGGACTAGCTCTATACAATGAGCAGTTCTTC	NA	TRBD2	TRBJ2-1	TRBV27
CASSSDPYGYTF	TGTGCCAGCAGCTCCGACCCGTATGGCTACACCTTC	NA	NA	TRBJ1-2	TRBV7-9
CASSQDARGEVAFF	TGCGCCAGCAGCCAAGATGCGCGGGGTGAGGTTGCTTTCTTT	NA	NA	TRBJ1-1	TRBV4-3
CASKGGAEAFF	TGTGCCAGCAAGGGGGGGGCTGAAGCTTTCTTT	NA	NA	TRBJ1-1	TRBV2
CASSGGGTEAFF	TGTGCCAGTAGTGGGGGGGGCACTGAAGCTTTCTTT	NA	NA	TRBJ1-1	TRBV19
CASSPGLGAAGEQYF	TGTGCCAGCAGCCCGGGTTTGGGGGCCGCGGGCGAGCAGTACTTC	NA	NA	TRBJ2-7	TRBV7-3
CASSFRVGELFF	TGTGCCAGCAGCTTCAGGGTCGGGGAGCTGTTTTTT	NA	NA	TRBJ2-2	TRBV7-8
CASSFSARTDTQYF	TGTGCCAGCAGCTTCAGCGCTCGCACAGATACGCAGTATTTT	NA	NA	TRBJ2-3	TRBV7-2
CASSSPTGGRNEQFF	TGTGCCAGCAGCTCACCGACAGGGGGTAGGAATGAGCAGTTCTTC	NA	TRBD1	TRBJ2-1	TRBV5-4
CASSFNRGQYF	TGTGCCAGCAGCTTTAACCGGGGGCAGTACTTC	NA	NA	TRBJ2-7	TRBV5-8
CASSQAGLSYEQYF	TGCGCCAGCAGCCAAGCGGGGTTGAGCTACGAGCAGTACTTC	NA	NA	TRBJ2-7	TRBV4-1
CAIRTGNSPLHF	TGTGCCATTAGGACTGGGAATTCACCCCTCCACTTT	NA	NA	TRBJ1-6	TRBV28